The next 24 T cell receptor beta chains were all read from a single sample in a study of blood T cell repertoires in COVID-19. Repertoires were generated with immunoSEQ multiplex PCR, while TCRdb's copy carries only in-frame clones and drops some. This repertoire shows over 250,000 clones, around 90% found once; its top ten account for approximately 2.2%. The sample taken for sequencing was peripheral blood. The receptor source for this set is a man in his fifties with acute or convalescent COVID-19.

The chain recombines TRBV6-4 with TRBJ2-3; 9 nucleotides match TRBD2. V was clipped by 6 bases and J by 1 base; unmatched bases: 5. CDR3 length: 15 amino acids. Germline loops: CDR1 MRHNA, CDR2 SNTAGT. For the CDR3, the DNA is TGTGCCAGCAGAATAGCGGGGGCCCGCACAGATACGCAGTATTTT. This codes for CASRIAGARTDTQYF.

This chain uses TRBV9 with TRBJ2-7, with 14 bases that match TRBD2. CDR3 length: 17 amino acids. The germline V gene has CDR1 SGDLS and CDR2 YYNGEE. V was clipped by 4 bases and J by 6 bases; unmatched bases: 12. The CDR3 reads CASSPSGLAGVTGEQYF. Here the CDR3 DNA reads TGTGCCAGCAGCCCATCGGGACTAGCGGGGGTAACCGGCGAGCAGTACTTC. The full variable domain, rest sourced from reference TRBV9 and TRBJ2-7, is DSGVTQTPKHLITATGQRVTLRCSPRSGDLSVYWYQQSLDQGLQFLIQYYNGEERAKGNILERFSAQQFPDLHSELNLSSLELGDSALYFCASSPSGLAGVTGEQYFGPGTRLTVT.

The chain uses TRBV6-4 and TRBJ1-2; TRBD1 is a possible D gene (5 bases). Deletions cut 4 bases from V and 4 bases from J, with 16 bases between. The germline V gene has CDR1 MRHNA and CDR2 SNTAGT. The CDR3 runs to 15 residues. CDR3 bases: TGTGCCAGCAGTGCCGACAGAACAGGTTTCTATGGCTACACCTTC. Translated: CASSADRTGFYGYTF.

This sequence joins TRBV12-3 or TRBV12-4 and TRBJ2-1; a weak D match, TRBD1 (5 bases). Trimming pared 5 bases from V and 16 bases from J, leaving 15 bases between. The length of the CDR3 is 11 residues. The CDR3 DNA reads TGTGCCAGCAGTGTCAGGGTGGATCTATTCTTC. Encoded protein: CASSVRVDLFF.

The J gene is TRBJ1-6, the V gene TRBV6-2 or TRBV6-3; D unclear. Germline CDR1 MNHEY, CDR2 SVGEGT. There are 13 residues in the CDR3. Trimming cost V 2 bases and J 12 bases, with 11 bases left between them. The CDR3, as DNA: TGTGCCAGCAGTTACGAAACAGAGTTACCCCTCCACTTT. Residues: CASSYETELPLHF.

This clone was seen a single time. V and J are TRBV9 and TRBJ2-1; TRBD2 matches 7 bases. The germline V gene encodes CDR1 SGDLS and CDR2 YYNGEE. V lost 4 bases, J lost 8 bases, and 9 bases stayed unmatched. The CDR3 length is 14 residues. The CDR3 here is CASSPRTRVDEQFF. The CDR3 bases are TGTGCCAGCAGCCCTCGGACTAGGGTCGATGAGCAGTTCTTC.

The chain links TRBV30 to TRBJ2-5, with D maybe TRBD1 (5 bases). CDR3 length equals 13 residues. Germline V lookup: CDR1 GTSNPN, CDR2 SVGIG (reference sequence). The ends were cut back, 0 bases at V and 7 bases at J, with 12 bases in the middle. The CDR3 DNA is TGTGCCTGGAGTGTTGGGGCTGTGGGGACCCAGTACTTC. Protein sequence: CAWSVGAVGTQYF. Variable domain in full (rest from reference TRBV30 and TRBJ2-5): SQTIHQWPATLVQPVGSPLSLECTVEGTSNPNLYWYRQAAGRGLQLLFYSVGIGQISSEVPQNLSASRPQDRQFILSSKKLLLSDSGFYLCAWSVGAVGTQYFGPGTRLLVL.

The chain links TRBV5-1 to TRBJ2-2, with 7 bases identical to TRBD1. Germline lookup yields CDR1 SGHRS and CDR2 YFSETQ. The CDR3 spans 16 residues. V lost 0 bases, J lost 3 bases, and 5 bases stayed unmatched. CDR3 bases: TGCGCCAGCAGCTTGGGCCGGGACAGATACACCGGGGAGCTGTTTTTT. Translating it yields CASSLGRDRYTGELFF. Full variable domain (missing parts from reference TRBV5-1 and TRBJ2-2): KAGVTQTPRYLIKTRGQQVTLSCSPISGHRSVSWYQQTPGQGLQFLFEYFSETQRNKGNFPGRFSGRQFSNSRSEMNVSTLELGDSALYLCASSLGRDRYTGELFFGEGSRLTVL.

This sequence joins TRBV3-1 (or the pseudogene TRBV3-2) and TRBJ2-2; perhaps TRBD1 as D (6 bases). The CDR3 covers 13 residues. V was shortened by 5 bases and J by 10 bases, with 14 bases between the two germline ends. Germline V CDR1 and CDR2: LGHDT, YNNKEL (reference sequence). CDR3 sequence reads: CASSLARDMELFF. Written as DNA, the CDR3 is TGTGCCAGCAGCTTGGCACGGGACATGGAGCTGTTTTTT.

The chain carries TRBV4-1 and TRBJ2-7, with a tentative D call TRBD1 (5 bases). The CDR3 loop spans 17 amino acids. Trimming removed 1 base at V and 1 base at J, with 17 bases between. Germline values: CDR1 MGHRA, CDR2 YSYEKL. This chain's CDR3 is CASSQALGQGLSYEQYF. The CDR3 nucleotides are TGCGCCAGCAGCCAAGCTTTAGGTCAGGGCCTGTCCTACGAGCAGTACTTC.

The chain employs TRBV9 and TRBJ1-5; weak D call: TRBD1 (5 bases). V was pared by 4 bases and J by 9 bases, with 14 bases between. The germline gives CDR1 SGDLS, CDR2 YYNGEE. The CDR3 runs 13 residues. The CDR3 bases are TGTGCCAGCAGCCTAGGGGCTCAGGCGCCCCAGCATTTT. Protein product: CASSLGAQAPQHF.

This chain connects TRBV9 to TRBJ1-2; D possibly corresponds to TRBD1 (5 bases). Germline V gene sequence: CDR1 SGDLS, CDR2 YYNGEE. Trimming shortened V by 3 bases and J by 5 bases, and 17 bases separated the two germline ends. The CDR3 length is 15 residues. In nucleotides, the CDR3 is TGTGCCAGCAGCGCGTCCCGTTCGGGGGAGTATGGCTACACCTTC. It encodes CASSASRSGEYGYTF.

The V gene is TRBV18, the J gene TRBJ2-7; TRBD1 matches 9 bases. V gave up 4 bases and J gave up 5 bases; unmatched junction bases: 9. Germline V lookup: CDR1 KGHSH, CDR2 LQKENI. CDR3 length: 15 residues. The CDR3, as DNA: TGTGCCAGCTCACGAAAGGGACAGGGCAGGAACGAGCAGTACTTC. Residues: CASSRKGQGRNEQYF.

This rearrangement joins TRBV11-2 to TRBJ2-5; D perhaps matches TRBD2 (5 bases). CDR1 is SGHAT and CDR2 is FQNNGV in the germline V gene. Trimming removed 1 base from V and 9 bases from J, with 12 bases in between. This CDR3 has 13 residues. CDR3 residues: CASSLGTGMAQYF. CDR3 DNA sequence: TGTGCCAGCAGCTTAGGGACGGGGATGGCCCAGTACTTC.

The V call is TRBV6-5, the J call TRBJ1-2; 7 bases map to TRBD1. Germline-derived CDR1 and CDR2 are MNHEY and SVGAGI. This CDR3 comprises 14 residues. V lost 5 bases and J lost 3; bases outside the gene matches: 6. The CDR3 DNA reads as TGTGCCAGCAGTATATCCGGGACAGACTATGGCTACACCTTC. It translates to CASSISGTDYGYTF.

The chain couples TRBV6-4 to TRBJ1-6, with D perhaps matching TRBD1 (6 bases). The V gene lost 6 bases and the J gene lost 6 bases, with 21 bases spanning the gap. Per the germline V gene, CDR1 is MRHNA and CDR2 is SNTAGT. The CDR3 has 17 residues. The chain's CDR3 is CASRGAAGDMANSPLHF. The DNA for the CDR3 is TGTGCCAGCAGGGGGGCGGCAGGGGATATGGCTAATTCACCCCTCCACTTT.

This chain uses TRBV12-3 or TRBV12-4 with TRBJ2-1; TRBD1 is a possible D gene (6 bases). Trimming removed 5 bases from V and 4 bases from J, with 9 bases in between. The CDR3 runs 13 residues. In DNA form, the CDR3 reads TGTGCCAGCAGTCCCCAGGGGTACAATGAGCAGTTCTTC. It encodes CASSPQGYNEQFF.

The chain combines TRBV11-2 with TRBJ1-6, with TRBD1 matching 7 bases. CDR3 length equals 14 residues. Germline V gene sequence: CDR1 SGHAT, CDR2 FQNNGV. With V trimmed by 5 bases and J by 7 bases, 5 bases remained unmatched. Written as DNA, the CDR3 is TGTGCCAGCAGCCCCAGACAGGGAAATTCACCCCTCCACTTT. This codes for CASSPRQGNSPLHF.

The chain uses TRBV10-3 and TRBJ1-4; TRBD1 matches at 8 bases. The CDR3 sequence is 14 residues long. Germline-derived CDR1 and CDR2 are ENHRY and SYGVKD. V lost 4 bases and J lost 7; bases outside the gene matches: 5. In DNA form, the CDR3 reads TGTGCCATCAGTGGGACAGGGCAGGCTGAAAAACTGTTTTTT. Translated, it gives CAISGTGQAEKLFF.

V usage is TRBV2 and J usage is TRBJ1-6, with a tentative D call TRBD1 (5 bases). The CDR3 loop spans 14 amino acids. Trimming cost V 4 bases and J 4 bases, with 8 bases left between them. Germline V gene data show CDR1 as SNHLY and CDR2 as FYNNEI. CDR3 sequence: CASSGPGYNSPLHF. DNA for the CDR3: TGTGCCAGCAGTGGTCCAGGGTATAATTCACCCCTCCACTTT.

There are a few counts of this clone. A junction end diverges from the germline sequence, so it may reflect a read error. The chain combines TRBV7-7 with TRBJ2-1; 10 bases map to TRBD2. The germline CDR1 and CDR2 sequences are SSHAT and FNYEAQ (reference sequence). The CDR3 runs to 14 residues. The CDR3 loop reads CASSLASGGSEQFF. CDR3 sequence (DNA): TGTGCTAGCAGCTTAGCTAGCGGGGGATCTGAGCAGTTCTTC.

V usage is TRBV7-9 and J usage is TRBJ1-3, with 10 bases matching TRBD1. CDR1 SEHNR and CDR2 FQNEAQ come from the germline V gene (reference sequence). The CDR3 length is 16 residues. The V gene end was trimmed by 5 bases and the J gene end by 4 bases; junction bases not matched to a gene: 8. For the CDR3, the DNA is TGTGCCAGCAGCAAAATGACAGGGGGCGCAGGAAACACCATATATTTT. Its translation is CASSKMTGGAGNTIYF.

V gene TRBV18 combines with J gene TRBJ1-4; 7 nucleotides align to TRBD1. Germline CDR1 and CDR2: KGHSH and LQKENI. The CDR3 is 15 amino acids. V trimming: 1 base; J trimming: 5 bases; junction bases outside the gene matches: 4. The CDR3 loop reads CASSPRGQRNEKLFF. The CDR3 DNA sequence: TGTGCCAGCTCACCACGGGGACAGAGAAATGAAAAACTGTTTTTT.

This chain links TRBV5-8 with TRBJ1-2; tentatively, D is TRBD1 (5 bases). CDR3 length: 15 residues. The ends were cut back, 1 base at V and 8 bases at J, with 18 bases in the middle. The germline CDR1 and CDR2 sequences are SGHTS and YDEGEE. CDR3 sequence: CASSLSGTTGEGYTF. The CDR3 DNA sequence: TGTGCCAGCAGCTTGAGCGGGACCACCGGAGAGGGCTACACCTTC.